This section outlines one TCR beta chain sequence together with its context. These data belong to a study of blood T cell repertoires in COVID-19. Study overall: There were acute and convalescent COVID-19 samples, and they came from the United States, Italy and Spain. T cells, B-cell-depleted T cells, or PBMCs provided the cDNA or gDNA that served as material.

Generated by immunoSEQ multiplex PCR, the TCRdb table keeps only in-frame clones and is missing some. The data hold some 170,000 clones, with more than 70% observed a single time. Individuals drawn from 20 to 30 US areas were roughly 18 to 100 years old. Clinical histories supplied by participants themselves formed the basis of cohort assignment. The CDR3 extends over 12 amino acids. CDR1 is SQVTM, CDR2 ANQGSEA, per germline. V shed 6 bases and J shed 0 bases, with 8 bases lying between them. This chain links TRBV29-1 with TRBJ1-1; D is perhaps TRBD1 (6 bases). The receptor's source is a man aged 40-55 years who had recovered from COVID-19. Sequenced sample: PBMCs or T cells enriched from blood (not recorded which). This CDR3 is CSVRQVNTEAFF. The CDR3 bases are TGCAGCGTCCGACAGGTGAACACTGAAGCTTTCTTT.